This passage covers 3 T cell receptor beta chains from one sample sequenced in a study of blood T cells in healthy people across ages. It was with a sample-barcoded 5' primer and a J-beta primer mix that a second PCR of about 6 to 12 cycles was run. TCRdb processed the 5' RACE reads anew with MiXCR; each CDR3 protein has one entry. The table includes about 1.6 million distinct CDR3 sequences, almost 35% detected once. Sequenced: blood. Receptors were obtained from a woman aged 25 to 39 in good health.

This clonotype was detected only a few times. The chain couples TRBV20-1 to TRBJ2-1; 7 bases match TRBD1. The CDR3 has 15 residues. The germline V gene has CDR1 DFQATT and CDR2 SNEGSKA (reference sequence). V lost 5 bases to trimming and J lost 5 bases; unmatched junction nucleotides: 12. CDR3 sequence: CSAPEGARGNNEQFF. For the CDR3, the DNA is TGCAGTGCTCCTGAGGGGGCCCGGGGAAACAATGAGCAGTTCTTC.

This clonotype was recorded a few times. The chain has TRBV20-1 and TRBJ2-7, with D tentatively TRBD1 or TRBD2 (5 bases each). Trimming shortened V by 3 bases and J by 2 bases, and 17 bases separated the two germline ends. Germline V gives CDR1 DFQATT, CDR2 SNEGSKA (reference sequence). The CDR3 sequence is 15 residues long. DNA for the CDR3: TGCAGTGCTAGTGGCCGGGGCGGATCGGCCTACGAGCAGTACTTC. Protein sequence: CSASGRGGSAYEQYF.

The genes are TRBV20-1 and TRBJ2-5; tentative D call: TRBD2 (5 bases). CDR1 is DFQATT, CDR2 SNEGSKA, per germline (reference sequence). The CDR3 totals 13 residues. Trimming shortened V by 3 bases and J by 5 bases, and 13 bases separated the two germline ends. CDR3 bases: TGCAGTGCTAGGAGGTGGCAGCGGGAGACCCAGTACTTC. Translating gives CSARRWQRETQYF.